This T cell receptor beta chain was obtained from a study of blood T cell repertoires in COVID-19 (TCRdb year 2020). With respect to the entire study: Samples covering the acute and convalescent phases of COVID-19 were provided by collaborators in the United States, Italy and Spain. The material from the prospective study consisted of cDNA or gDNA derived from T cells, B-cell-depleted T cells, or PBMCs. Subjects who had been exposed to COVID-19, were actively infected with it, or had recovered from it provided the deeply sampled blood TCRbeta repertoires that made up the dataset. A freely available public database, intended as a resource for researchers studying the immune response to SARS-CoV-2, is where the repertoires were released. Samples were obtained from the ongoing ImmuneRACE study (first 160 participants) and from approximately 1,200 subjects provided by 6 global collaborators. The sample metadata nearly always contained a de-identified subject ID, COVID-19 status, age in years and sex. Where available, HLA class I and class II types were taken from metadata supplied by the sample provider and were not determined by assay-based typing. Broader findings and caveats from the paper: Clinical and demographic metadata were provided uncurated, with the amount varying by source and participant.

The immunoSEQ Assay, a bias-controlled multiplex PCR, was used to amplify TCRbeta CDR3 regions from genomic DNA. For the original study's pipeline: Within the assay, amplification of reference gene primers was used to estimate how many nucleated cells each sample contained. To quantify the absolute abundance of each unique TCRbeta CDR3 rearrangement, sequence reads were collapsed and filtered. For each sample, productive Simpson clonality was calculated by taking the square root of Simpson's diversity index across productive rearrangements. Entries here come from immuneACCESS through TCRdb and include only in-frame sequences with V and J called. Some clones fail to appear in such tables; in the studies checked, an unresolved V gene covers under half of the shortfall, and the cause of the remainder is unknown. D and trimming come from the DNA, and the V and J calls and clone size come from that table. This sample gives about 250,000 clones in total; about 90% of them show up just once. The ten largest clones capture more than 1.2% of the sample.

In its sample, this clone was seen once. The antigen this receptor binds is unknown. No base quality information exists; no much larger clone differs at one position. V was cut back by 5 bases and J by 6 bases, leaving a gap of 13 bases between them. From cysteine to phenylalanine, the CDR3 is 13 amino acids long. Only the CDR3 DNA stays, 39 bases, in frame from base 1. As encoded in the germline V gene (reference sequence), CDR1 is MNHEY while CDR2 is SMNVEV. Each collaborating institution followed its own protocols to collect whole blood in K2EDTA tubes. For TCRbeta analysis, collaborators shipped samples in one of three forms: frozen whole blood, isolated PBMCs, or DNA extracted from either of those sample types.

This TCR was recovered from a man at least 80 years old with acute or convalescent COVID-19. Input material: peripheral blood. The V and J genes are TRBV27 and TRBJ1-2; a tentative D match to TRBD1 spans 5 bases. At the DNA level, the sequence is TGTGCCAGCAGTCCTACAGGTATTAATGGCTACACCTTC. Translation gives CASSPTGINGYTF.